The present T cell receptor (beta chain) was sequenced within a study of response to subunit inactivated influenza vaccine. TCRdb passed the RT-PCR reads through MiXCR, listing each CDR3 protein once. The repertoire holds approximately 700,000 distinct CDR3 sequences, 11% to 15% seen once, with 5.5% to 7% in the top ten. The CDR3 is 12 residues long. Deletions cut 6 bases from V and 5 bases from J, with 5 bases between. CDR1 is LNHNV, CDR2 YYDKDF, per germline (reference sequence). The sequence was collected from a man aged 50-59 years who received an inactivated influenza vaccine. This chain joins TRBV15 and TRBJ1-6, with D hard to call. This sample comprised PBMCs from blood, obtained approximately 15 days before vaccination. The CDR3 region has the DNA TGTGCCACCAGGGAAAATAATTCACCCCTCCACTTT. Protein sequence: CATRENNSPLHF.